Given below is one T cell receptor (beta chain) in context. Its antigen is unknown. This entry is derived from a study of cytotoxic CD8 clonotypes in ibrutinib-treated CLL. Genomic DNA for TCR beta libraries, roughly 2.1 micrograms, came from cryopreserved PBMCs. Depth targeted 1 in 200,000 to 1 in 1 million T cells, averaging around 10x coverage per clonotype. Clones were read by immunoSEQ multiplex PCR, and TCRdb kept only the in-frame ones, dropping some. Of more than 300,000 clones in the sample, about 77% were seen once. Trimming removed 3 bases at V and 4 bases at J, with 6 bases between. The CDR3 length is 12 residues. Looked up from germline, CDR1 is MNHEY and CDR2 is SMNVEV (reference sequence). Study-wide points: The times at which samples were taken varied between sustained-remission and progressing patients.

This TCR was sampled from a human donor with chronic lymphocytic leukemia. The V gene is TRBV27, the J gene TRBJ1-2, with D uncertain. The sample consisted of PBMCs, taken before ibrutinib treatment. CDR3 loop: CASSFTSYGYTF. DNA for the CDR3: TGTGCCAGCAGTTTCACAAGCTATGGCTACACCTTC.